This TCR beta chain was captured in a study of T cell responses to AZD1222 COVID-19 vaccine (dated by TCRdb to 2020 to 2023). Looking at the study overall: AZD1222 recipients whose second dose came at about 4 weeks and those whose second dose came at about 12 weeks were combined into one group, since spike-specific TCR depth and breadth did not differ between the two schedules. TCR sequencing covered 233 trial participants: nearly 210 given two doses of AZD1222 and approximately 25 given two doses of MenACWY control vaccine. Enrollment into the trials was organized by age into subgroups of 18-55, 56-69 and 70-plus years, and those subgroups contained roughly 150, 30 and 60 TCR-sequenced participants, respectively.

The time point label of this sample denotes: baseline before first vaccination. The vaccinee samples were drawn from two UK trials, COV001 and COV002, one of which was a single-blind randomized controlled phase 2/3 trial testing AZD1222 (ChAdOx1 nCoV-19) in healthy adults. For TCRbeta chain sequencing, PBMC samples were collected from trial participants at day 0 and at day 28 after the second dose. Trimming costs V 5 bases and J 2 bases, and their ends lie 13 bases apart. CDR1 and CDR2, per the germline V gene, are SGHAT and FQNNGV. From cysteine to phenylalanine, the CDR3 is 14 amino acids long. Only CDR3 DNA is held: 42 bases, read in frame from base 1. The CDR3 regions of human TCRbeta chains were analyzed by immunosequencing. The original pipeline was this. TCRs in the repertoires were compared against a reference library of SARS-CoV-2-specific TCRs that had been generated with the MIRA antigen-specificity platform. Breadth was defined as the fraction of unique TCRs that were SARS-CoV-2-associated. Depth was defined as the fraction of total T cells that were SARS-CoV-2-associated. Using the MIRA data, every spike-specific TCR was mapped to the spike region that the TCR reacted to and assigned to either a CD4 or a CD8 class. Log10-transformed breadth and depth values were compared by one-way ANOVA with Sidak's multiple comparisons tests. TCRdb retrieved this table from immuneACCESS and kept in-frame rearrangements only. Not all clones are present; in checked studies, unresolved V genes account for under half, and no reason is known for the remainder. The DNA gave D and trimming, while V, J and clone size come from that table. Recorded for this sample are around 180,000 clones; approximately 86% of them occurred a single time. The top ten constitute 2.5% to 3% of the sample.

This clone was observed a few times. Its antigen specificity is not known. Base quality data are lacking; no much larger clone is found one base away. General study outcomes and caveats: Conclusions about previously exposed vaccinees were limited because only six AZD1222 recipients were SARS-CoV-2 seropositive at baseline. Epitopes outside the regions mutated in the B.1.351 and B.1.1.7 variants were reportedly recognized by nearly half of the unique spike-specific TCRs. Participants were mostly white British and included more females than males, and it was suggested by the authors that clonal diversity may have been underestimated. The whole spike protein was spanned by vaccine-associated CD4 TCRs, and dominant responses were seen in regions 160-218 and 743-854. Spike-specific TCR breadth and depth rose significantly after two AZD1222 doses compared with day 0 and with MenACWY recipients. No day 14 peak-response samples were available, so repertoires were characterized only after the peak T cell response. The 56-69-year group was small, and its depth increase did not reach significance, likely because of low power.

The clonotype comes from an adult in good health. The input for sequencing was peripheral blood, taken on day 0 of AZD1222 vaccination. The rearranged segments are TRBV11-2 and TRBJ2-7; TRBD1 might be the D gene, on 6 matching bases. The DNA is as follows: TGTGCCAGCAGCCTCGGGACACCGACCTACGAGCAGTACTTC. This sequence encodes CASSLGTPTYEQYF.